Included here is one T cell receptor beta chain sequence, with context. These data come from a study of long-term antiretroviral therapy in people with HIV. The authors ran the immunoSEQ assay, v3.0, at survey level. Profiling relied on immunoSEQ multiplex PCR, and the TCRdb table lists in-frame clones only, not all of them. The table lists about 32,000 clones, 94% of them singletons. Trimming at V came to 5 bases and at J to 7 bases, leaving 5 bases not matched to a gene. This CDR3 contains 14 residues. In germline, CDR1 is SGHTA, CDR2 FQGTGA. The chain carries TRBV7-3 and TRBJ1-6; 7 bases map to TRBD1. Material: unsorted PBMCs, obtained 4.1 years after starting antiretroviral therapy. The clonotype originates from a woman between 50 and 59 years old with HIV. The CDR3 DNA sequence: TGTGCCAGCAGCCGGGGACAGCAAAATTCACCCCTCCACTTT. Translated, it gives CASSRGQQNSPLHF. Using reference TRBV7-3 and TRBJ1-6 for the parts outside the CDR3, the full variable domain is GAGVSQTPSNKVTEKGKYVELRCDPISGHTALYWYRQSLGQGPEFLIYFQGTGAADDSGLPNDRFFAVRPEGSVSTLKIQRTERGDSAVYLCASSRGQQNSPLHFGNGTRLTVT.